This T cell receptor (beta chain) was captured in a study of shared clonotypes between healthy human individuals. Study observations and caveats: Clonotypes that were shared across a handful of donors made up around 4.6% of naive CD4 clonotypes.

CDR1 is SGDLS, CDR2 YYNGEE, per germline. The V segment lost 3 bases and the J segment 6 bases; nucleotides outside the gene matches: 10. This CDR3 has 17 residues. Only CD45RO-negative cells positively selected for CCR7 counted as naive CD8 cells, so terminally differentiated effector memory CD45RA+ cells were excluded. Libraries were prepared by immunoSEQ multiplex PCR; TCRdb keeps only in-frame clonotypes and omits some of them. The table includes under 850,000 clones, 92% detected once. Comments on this clone: Its antigen is as yet unknown.

The rearrangement uses TRBV9 and TRBJ2-1; 12 bases align to TRBD2. Sequenced material: naive CD8+ T cells sorted from blood. This receptor was identified in a young man in good health. Written as DNA, the CDR3 is TGTGCCAGCAGCGCCCGGGCTAGCGGGAGGGCCGTCAATGAGCAGTTCTTC. It yields the protein CASSARASGRAVNEQFF.